Below, 8 T cell receptor beta chains from the same sample are listed, as sequenced in a study of shared clonotypes between healthy human individuals. Clones were sequenced by immunoSEQ multiplex PCR, and TCRdb holds only the in-frame ones, with some missing. Here the sample spans 150,000 to 200,000 clones, 65% to 80% being singletons. Input material: memory CD4+ T cells sorted from blood. Subset defined: CD45RA-negative fraction. The source of these receptors is a man aged 25-40 years in good health.

This clone was picked up many times. The V gene is TRBV9, the J gene TRBJ2-1; 7 nucleotides match TRBD2. Germline trimming cut 4 bases from V and 5 bases from J; bases unmatched to any gene: 15. This CDR3 is 17 amino acids long. Germline assignment: CDR1 SGDLS and CDR2 YYNGEE. The CDR3 loop reads CASSPPKRASGNNEQFF. CDR3 DNA sequence: TGTGCCAGCAGCCCCCCTAAGAGGGCTAGCGGTAACAATGAGCAGTTCTTC.

In this sample, this clone turned up once. The CDR3 DNA is TGTGCCAGCAACCCATCCGGGGAAACCTACGAGCAGTACTTC. Its translation is CASNPSGETYEQYF. The V call is TRBV9, the J call TRBJ2-7; a weak D match, TRBD2 (5 bases). V lost 6 bases to trimming and J lost 2 bases, with 15 bases between them. The CDR3 is 14 residues long. The germline gives CDR1 SGDLS, CDR2 YYNGEE.

V gene TRBV18 combines with J gene TRBJ1-1, with D possibly matching TRBD1 (5 bases). The CDR3 covers 13 residues. Germline V gene data show CDR1 as KGHSH and CDR2 as LQKENI. V lost 0 bases and J 8 bases, leaving 10 bases between the germline ends. The CDR3 region has the DNA TGTGCCAGCTCACCACCATCCCGGGGGGAAGCTTTCTTT. Translating it yields CASSPPSRGEAFF.

This clone has a handful of counts. This chain connects TRBV10-3 to TRBJ2-1; D unclear. The CDR3 contains 13 residues. CDR1 and CDR2 from the germline V gene are ENHRY and SYGVKD. Trimming stripped 2 bases from V and 5 bases from J, with 7 bases between. The CDR3 sequence is CAISERNDNEQFF. CDR3 in DNA: TGTGCCATCAGTGAGCGGAACGACAATGAGCAGTTCTTC.

The rearrangement uses TRBV7-2 and TRBJ2-3; D uncertain. The germline CDR1 and CDR2 sequences are SGHTA and FQGNSA. The CDR3 has 12 amino acids. The V end lost 3 bases, the J end lost 5 bases, and 6 bases lay between the germline ends. CDR3: CASSLHIDTQYF. CDR3 sequence (DNA): TGTGCCAGCAGCTTGCATATAGATACGCAGTATTTT.

The chain links TRBV9 to TRBJ1-2; 7 nucleotides line up with TRBD1. The CDR3 contains 14 residues. Germline CDR1 is SGDLS and CDR2 is YYNGEE. Unmatched junction bases numbered 3, after V lost 0 bases and J lost 4 bases. CDR3: CASSVATGAYGYTF. The CDR3 DNA reads TGTGCCAGCAGCGTAGCTACAGGGGCCTATGGCTACACCTTC. The entire variable domain, with the rest obtained from reference TRBV9 and TRBJ1-2, is as follows: DSGVTQTPKHLITATGQRVTLRCSPRSGDLSVYWYQQSLDQGLQFLIQYYNGEERAKGNILERFSAQQFPDLHSELNLSSLELGDSALYFCASSVATGAYGYTFGSGTRLTVV.

As DNA, the CDR3 is TGTGCCAGCAGCCAAAGACAGCTCAGCTCCTACGAGCAGTACTTC. Protein product: CASSQRQLSSYEQYF. This chain uses TRBV5-6 with TRBJ2-7; tentative D call: TRBD1 (5 bases). Germline V CDR1 and CDR2: SGHDT, YYEEEE. Deletions cut 4 bases from V and 0 bases from J, with 14 bases between. This CDR3 has 15 residues.

The chain employs TRBV18 and TRBJ1-4; TRBD1 is a possible D gene (5 bases). The CDR3 runs 15 residues. Trimming left V 3 bases short and J 4 bases short, with 12 bases between. Germline loops: CDR1 KGHSH, CDR2 LQKENI. CDR3 protein: CASSPQSGGNEKLFF. CDR3 DNA sequence: TGTGCCAGCTCACCGCAGTCCGGGGGTAATGAAAAACTGTTTTTT.